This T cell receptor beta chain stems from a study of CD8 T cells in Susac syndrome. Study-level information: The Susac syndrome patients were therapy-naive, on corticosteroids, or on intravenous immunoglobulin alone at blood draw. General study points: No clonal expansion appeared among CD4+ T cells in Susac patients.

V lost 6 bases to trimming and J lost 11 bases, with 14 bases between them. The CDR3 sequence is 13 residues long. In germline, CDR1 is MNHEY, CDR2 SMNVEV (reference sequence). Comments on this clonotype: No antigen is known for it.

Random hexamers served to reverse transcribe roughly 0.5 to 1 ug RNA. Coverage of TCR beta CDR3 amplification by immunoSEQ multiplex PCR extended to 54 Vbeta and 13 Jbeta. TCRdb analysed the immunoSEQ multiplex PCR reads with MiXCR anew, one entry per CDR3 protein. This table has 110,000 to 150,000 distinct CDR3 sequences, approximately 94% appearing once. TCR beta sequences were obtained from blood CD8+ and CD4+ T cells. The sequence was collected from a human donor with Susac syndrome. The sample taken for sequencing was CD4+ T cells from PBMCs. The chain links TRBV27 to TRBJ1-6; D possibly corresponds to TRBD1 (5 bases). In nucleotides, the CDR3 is TGTGCCAGCAGAGGGACGGGGACGGCACCCCTCCACTTT. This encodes CASRGTGTAPLHF.